This T cell receptor beta chain was captured by sequencing in a study of blood T cell repertoires in COVID-19. As handled by the study authors: Estimates of nucleated cell counts were drawn from the amplification of reference gene primers. Produced via immunoSEQ multiplex PCR; TCRdb's table is partial and in-frame only. The DNA gave D and trimming, while V, J and clone size come from that table. The sample comprises 150,000 to 200,000 clones, more than 75% of which are singletons, and 2% to 3% rests with the top ten. Germline V gene sequence: CDR1 SGDLS, CDR2 YYNGEE. V was cut by 2 bases and J by 3 bases, with 11 bases left in between. CDR3 length equals 14 residues.

Sequencing was performed on peripheral blood. The chain links TRBV9 to TRBJ1-1; D uncertain. The sequence came from a man aged 40-50 years with active or convalescent COVID-19. Here the CDR3 reads CASSVDSVYTEAFF. CDR3 sequence (DNA): TGTGCCAGCAGCGTCGACTCGGTTTACACTGAAGCTTTCTTT.